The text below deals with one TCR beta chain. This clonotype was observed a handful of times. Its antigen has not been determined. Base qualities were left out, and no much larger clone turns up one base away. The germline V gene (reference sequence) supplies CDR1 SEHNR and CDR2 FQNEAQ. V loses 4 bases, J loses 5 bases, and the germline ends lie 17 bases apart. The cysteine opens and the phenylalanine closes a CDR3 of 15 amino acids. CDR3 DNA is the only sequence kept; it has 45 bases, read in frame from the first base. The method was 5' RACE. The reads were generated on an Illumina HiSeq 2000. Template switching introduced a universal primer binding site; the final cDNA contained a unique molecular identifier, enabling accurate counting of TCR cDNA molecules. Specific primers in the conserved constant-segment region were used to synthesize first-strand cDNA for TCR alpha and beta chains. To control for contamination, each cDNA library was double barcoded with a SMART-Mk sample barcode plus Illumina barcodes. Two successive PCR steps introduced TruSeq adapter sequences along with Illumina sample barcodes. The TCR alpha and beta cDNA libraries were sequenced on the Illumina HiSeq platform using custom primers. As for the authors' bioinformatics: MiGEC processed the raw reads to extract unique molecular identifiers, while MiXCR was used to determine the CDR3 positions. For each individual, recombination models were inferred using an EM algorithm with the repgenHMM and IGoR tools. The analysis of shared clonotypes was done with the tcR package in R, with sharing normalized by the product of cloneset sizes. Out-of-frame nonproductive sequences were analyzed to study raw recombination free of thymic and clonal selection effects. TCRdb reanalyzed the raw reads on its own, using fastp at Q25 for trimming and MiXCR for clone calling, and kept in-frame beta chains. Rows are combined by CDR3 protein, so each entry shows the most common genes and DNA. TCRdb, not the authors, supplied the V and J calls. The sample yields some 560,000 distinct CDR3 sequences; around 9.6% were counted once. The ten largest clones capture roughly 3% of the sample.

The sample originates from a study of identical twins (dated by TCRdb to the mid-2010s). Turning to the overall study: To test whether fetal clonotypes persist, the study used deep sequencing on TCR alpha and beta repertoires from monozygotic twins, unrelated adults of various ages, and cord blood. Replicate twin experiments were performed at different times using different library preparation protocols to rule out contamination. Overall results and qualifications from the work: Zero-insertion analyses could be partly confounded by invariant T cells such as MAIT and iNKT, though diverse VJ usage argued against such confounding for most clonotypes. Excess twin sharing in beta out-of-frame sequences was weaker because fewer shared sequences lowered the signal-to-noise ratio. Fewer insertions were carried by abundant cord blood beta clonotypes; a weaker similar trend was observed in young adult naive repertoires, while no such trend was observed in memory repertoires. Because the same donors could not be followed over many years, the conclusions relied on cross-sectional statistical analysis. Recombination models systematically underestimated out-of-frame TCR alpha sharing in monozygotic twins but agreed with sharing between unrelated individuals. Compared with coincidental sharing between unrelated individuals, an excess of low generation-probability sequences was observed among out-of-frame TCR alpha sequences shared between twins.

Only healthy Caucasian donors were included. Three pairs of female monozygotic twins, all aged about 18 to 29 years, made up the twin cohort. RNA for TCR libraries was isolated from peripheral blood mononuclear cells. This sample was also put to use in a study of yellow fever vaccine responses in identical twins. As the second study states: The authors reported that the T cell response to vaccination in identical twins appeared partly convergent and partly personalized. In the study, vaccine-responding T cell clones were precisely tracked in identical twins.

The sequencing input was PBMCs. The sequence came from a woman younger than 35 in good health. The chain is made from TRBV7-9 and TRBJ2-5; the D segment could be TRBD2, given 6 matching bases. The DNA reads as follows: TGTGCCAGCAGCTCCCCGGGGGACCCCGGGGAGACCCAGTACTTC. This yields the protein CASSSPGDPGETQYF.